This paragraph covers one T cell receptor (beta chain) sequence. Its antigen remains unidentified. This record belongs to a study of blood T cells in healthy people across ages. With a J-beta primer mix and a sample-barcoded 5' primer, a second PCR ran about 7 to 12 cycles. CDR3-containing paired-end reads numbering at least 2.5 million came from each sample. MiXCR, run by TCRdb on the 5' RACE reads, gives a single entry per CDR3 protein. Found here are approximately 850,000 distinct CDR3 sequences, under 45% of them singletons; the top ten hold about 19%. This CDR3 spans 13 amino acids. V dropped 6 bases and J dropped 2 bases, with 11 bases sitting between them. Germline-derived CDR1 and CDR2 are MNHEY and SVGEGT. Regarding the study as a whole: Per million T cells, the diversity of TCR beta decreased roughly linearly as age advanced.

The chain combines TRBV6-2 or TRBV6-3 with TRBJ2-7, with D hard to call. Sequenced material: blood. The receptor comes from a man aged 60 to 69 in good health. CDR3 region: CASRLLVTYEQYF. The CDR3 bases are TGTGCCAGCAGACTTCTGGTCACCTACGAGCAGTACTTC.